The 13 T cell receptor beta chains presented below share a single source sample, sequenced in a study of T cells after yellow fever vaccination. A single record per CDR3 protein comes from TCRdb applying MiXCR to the 5' RACE reads. This table holds approximately 600,000 distinct CDR3 sequences, around an eighth found once. Sample: PBMCs, taken on the day of the yellow fever booster vaccination. The receptors were sampled from a man aged 25 to 40 who received the YFV17D yellow fever vaccine.

The chain is built from TRBV6-6 and TRBJ2-7, with D possibly being TRBD1 (6 bases). Germline V gene sequence: CDR1 MNHNY, CDR2 SVGAGI (reference sequence). The CDR3 runs 12 residues. Trimming pared 1 base from V and 5 bases from J, leaving 6 bases between. CDR3 sequence: CASSYWTDEQYF. CDR3 DNA sequence: TGTGCCAGCAGTTACTGGACAGACGAGCAGTACTTC.

This clonotype has just a few counts. The chain has TRBV20-1 and TRBJ2-1; 11 bases agree with TRBD1. The CDR3 spans 14 residues. J was trimmed by 8 bases and V by 5 bases; bases with no gene match: 8. The V gene's germline CDR1 is DFQATT and CDR2 SNEGSKA (reference sequence). CDR3 sequence (DNA): TGCAGTGCTCGCCGGGACAGGGGGGTCCATGAGCAGTTCTTC. It specifies CSARRDRGVHEQFF.

This clonotype was picked up a small number of times. The junction shows a germline mismatch at one end, possibly a read error. The DNA of the CDR3 is TGTGCCAGCTATAAAGACAGACTCTTC. Its protein is CASYKDRLF. The chain links TRBV6-2 or TRBV6-3 to TRBJ2-7, with D perhaps TRBD1 (5 bases). Germline V gene data show CDR1 as MNHEY and CDR2 as SVGEGT. The CDR3 runs to 9 residues.

This chain connects TRBV6-5 to TRBJ2-7; either TRBD1 or TRBD2 may supply D (5 bases each). The germline V gene encodes CDR1 MNHEY and CDR2 SVGAGI. The CDR3 has 15 residues. The V end was cut by 0 bases, the J end by 5 bases, with 14 bases between. In nucleotides, the CDR3 is TGTGCCAGCAGTTACTCTTTCGGGGCCCGGGACGAGCAGTACTTC. This codes for CASSYSFGARDEQYF.

By sample share, this clonotype is medium-sized. This sequence joins TRBV27 and TRBJ2-1, with 12 bases lining up with TRBD2. With V trimmed by 5 bases and J by 7 bases, 0 bases remained unmatched. CDR1 is MNHEY and CDR2 is SMNVEV in the germline V gene (reference sequence). The CDR3 runs to 13 residues. CDR3 nucleotide sequence: TGTGCCAGCAGTACTAGCGGGAGGAATGAGCAGTTCTTC. This encodes CASSTSGRNEQFF.

The rearrangement joins TRBV7-6 to TRBJ2-5; either TRBD1 or TRBD2 may supply D (5 bases each). Germline V gene sequence: CDR1 SGHVS, CDR2 FNYEAQ. The CDR3 contains 16 residues. Trimming removed 5 bases at V and 5 bases at J, with 21 bases between. CDR3 residues: CASSHEVSGLRETQYF. DNA of the CDR3: TGTGCCAGCAGCCATGAAGTCTCGGGGCTCCGGGAGACCCAGTACTTC.

This clonotype was counted between two and nine times. This sequence joins TRBV19 and TRBJ2-2; 11 bases fit TRBD2. Germline V gene lookup returns CDR1 LNHDA and CDR2 SQIVND (reference sequence). V was clipped by 3 bases and J by 7 bases; unmatched bases: 4. The length of the CDR3 is 15 residues. The CDR3 region has the DNA TGTGCCAGTAGTATGACTAGCGGGATCAGCGGGGAGCTGTTTTTT. It specifies CASSMTSGISGELFF.

This clonotype has more than one count but fewer than ten. This chain joins TRBV30 and TRBJ2-7; 10 nucleotides agree with TRBD1. Trimming removed 4 bases from V and 1 base from J; junction bases left unmatched: 4. Germline loops: CDR1 GTSNPN, CDR2 SVGIG (reference sequence). The CDR3 sequence is 14 residues long. In DNA, the CDR3 is TGTGCCTGGACCAGACAGGGGGCATCCTACGAGCAGTACTTC. Its translation is CAWTRQGASYEQYF.

The gene calls are TRBV15 and TRBJ1-5, with 9 bases lining up with TRBD1. J lost 4 bases, V lost 3 bases, and 1 base had no gene match. CDR3 size: 14 residues. Germline V gene data show CDR1 as LNHNV and CDR2 as YYDKDF (reference sequence). The CDR3 DNA reads as TGTGCCACCAGCAGCGGACAGGGGAATCAGCCCCAGCATTTT. This gives the protein CATSSGQGNQPQHF.

The chain uses TRBV5-1 and TRBJ1-2, with 7 nucleotides matching TRBD1. CDR1 SGHRS and CDR2 YFSETQ come from the germline V gene. CDR3 length: 15 residues. V trimming: 4 bases; J trimming: 4 bases; junction bases outside the gene matches: 10. In nucleotides, the CDR3 is TGCGCCAGCAGCCCACTTCCCGGGACAGTCTATGGCTACACCTTC. It codes for CASSPLPGTVYGYTF. The full variable domain, with the rest looked up from reference TRBV5-1 and TRBJ1-2, is KAGVTQTPRYLIKTRGQQVTLSCSPISGHRSVSWYQQTPGQGLQFLFEYFSETQRNKGNFPGRFSGRQFSNSRSEMNVSTLELGDSALYLCASSPLPGTVYGYTFGSGTRLTVV.

This clonotype was counted a few times. The chain recombines TRBV20-1 with TRBJ1-5; perhaps TRBD1 as D (5 bases). V gave up 2 bases and J gave up 2 bases, with 10 bases separating them. The CDR3 totals 14 residues. Germline values: CDR1 DFQATT, CDR2 SNEGSKA (reference sequence). CDR3 protein: CSARPGAGNQPQHF. CDR3 coding DNA: TGCAGTGCTAGACCCGGGGCCGGCAATCAGCCCCAGCATTTT.

In this sample, this clonotype turned up many times. This chain connects TRBV4-3 to TRBJ2-3; TRBD2 matches at 8 bases. Per germline, CDR1 LGHNA and CDR2 YSLEER. V gave up 5 bases and J gave up 2 bases; unmatched junction bases: 6. This CDR3 has 15 residues. This CDR3 is CASSGSGGTTDTQYF. As DNA, the CDR3 is TGCGCCAGCAGCGGGAGCGGGGGCACCACAGATACGCAGTATTTT.

This sequence joins TRBV12-3 or TRBV12-4 and TRBJ2-7; 8 bases match TRBD2. The ends lost 6 bases at V and 5 bases at J; junction bases unmatched: 12. The CDR3 is 15 amino acids. The CDR3 coding sequence is TGTGCCAGCAGCCTCTTTTCAAGCGGGAGCCACGAGCAGTACTTC. It is translated as CASSLFSSGSHEQYF.